This TCR beta chain was identified during a study of cytomegalovirus exposure and HLA in healthy donors. V dropped 2 bases and J dropped 8; count of bases not matched to a gene: 5. This CDR3 is 13 amino acids long. Germline V gene lookup returns CDR1 MNHNY and CDR2 SVGAGI (reference sequence). With 60 Vbeta and 13 Jbeta primers, the PCR was carried out. Clones were read by immunoSEQ multiplex PCR, and TCRdb kept only the in-frame ones, dropping some. The sample lists 150,000 to 200,000 clones; approximately 79% were seen once. The specimen was PBMCs. The chain is built from TRBV6-6 and TRBJ1-2; TRBD1 agrees at 7 bases. This clonotype was obtained from a woman aged 45-65 years in good health and CMV-seropositive. Here the CDR3 reads CASSYVDRAGYTF. CDR3 nucleotides: TGTGCCAGCAGTTACGTCGACAGGGCGGGCTACACCTTC.